This TCR beta chain was recovered during a study of control samples from healthy donors and cancer patients. This CDR3 comprises 15 residues. Germline V gene data show CDR1 as SEHNR and CDR2 as FQNEAQ (reference sequence). Trimming at V came to 3 bases and at J to 5 bases, leaving 6 bases not matched to a gene. Sequencing used immunoSEQ multiplex PCR; TCRdb keeps in-frame clones, though not all of them. The table includes about 41,000 clones, 94% detected once. The receptor comes from a man in his 60s in good health. The chain uses TRBV7-9 and TRBJ2-7; 11 nucleotides agree with TRBD1. Material: blood. In DNA, the CDR3 is TGTGCCAGCAGCTTGTGGACAGGGGGCAGGGACGAGCAGTACTTC. This codes for CASSLWTGGRDEQYF.